These T cell receptor beta chains were read from a single sample in a study of control samples from healthy donors and cancer patients. Method: immunoSEQ multiplex PCR; TCRdb's copy keeps in-frame clones and lacks some. The sample shows about 95,000 clones, just under 85% of them seen only once. Sequenced input: blood. The receptors were gathered from a man younger than 45 in good health. Each CDR3 is given with its conserved first and last residue. The D gene is left open where the match is weak.

v_call: TRBV21-1
d_call: .
j_call: TRBJ2-3
cdr3_aa: CASSKIGQGWQDTQYF

v_call: TRBV30
d_call: .
j_call: TRBJ2-7
cdr3_aa: CAWSLGNWNEQYF

v_call: TRBV6-6
d_call: TRBD1
j_call: TRBJ2-7
cdr3_aa: CASSYYGQGDYEQYF

v_call: TRBV7-2
d_call: TRBD2
j_call: TRBJ2-5
cdr3_aa: CASSLAASGQETQYF

v_call: TRBV30
d_call: TRBD1
j_call: TRBJ1-1
cdr3_aa: CAWSAGQGYTEAFF

v_call: TRBV5-1
d_call: .
j_call: TRBJ1-2
cdr3_aa: CASSSNYGYTF

v_call: TRBV6-5
d_call: TRBD1
j_call: TRBJ1-1
cdr3_aa: CASNRGTEAFF

v_call: TRBV5-1
d_call: .
j_call: TRBJ2-4
cdr3_aa: CASSLRAAQAKNIQYF

v_call: TRBV5-4
d_call: .
j_call: TRBJ1-2
cdr3_aa: CASSFLGGYTF

v_call: TRBV5-6
d_call: TRBD1
j_call: TRBJ1-2
cdr3_aa: CASSLKTGQGALDYGYTF

v_call: TRBV5-1
d_call: .
j_call: TRBJ2-3
cdr3_aa: CASSGRPYLLTDTQYF